Listed below are T cell receptor beta chains from one sample, sequenced in a study of esophageal squamous cell carcinoma under preoperative chemotherapy. TCRdb reanalysed the PCR reads using MiXCR and keeps one entry per CDR3 protein. The data show around 29,000 distinct CDR3 sequences, 49% seen once. Sample collection occurred from a patient given preoperative chemotherapy. The receptors come from a human donor with esophageal squamous cell carcinoma. The donor label of this sample is uncertain. Each CDR3 is given with its conserved first and last residue. Fields, in order: V gene, clone size, J gene, D gene, CDR3 DNA, CDR3 protein. A D gene is named only where the DNA matches it firmly. The size entry is marked missing in some rows and otherwise reads once, few, many or a size class.

>TRBV7-2|-|TRBJ2-3|-
TGTGCCAGCAGCTTATGGGTACATGTCACAGATACCCAGTATTTC
CASSLWVHVTDTQYF
>TRBV12-3/TRBV12-4|few|TRBJ2-2|-
TGTGCCAGCAGTTCTCTCAGGATTCCTCACAACACCGGGGAGCTGTTTTTT
CASSSLRIPHNTGELFF
>TRBV10-3|many|TRBJ2-7|TRBD1
TGTGCCATCAGTGAGGGACAGGGGTACGAGCAGTACTTC
CAISEGQGYEQYF
>TRBV11-2|few|TRBJ2-2|TRBD2
TGTGCCAGCAGCAGCGGGAGGGCCTTGAACACCGGGGAGCTGTTTTTT
CASSSGRALNTGELFF
>TRBV7-2|-|TRBJ2-5|-
TGTGCCAGCAGCTTAGCGCAGAGGATGGAGCAGTACTTC
CASSLAQRMEQYF
>TRBV5-4|-|TRBJ2-1|TRBD2
TGTGCCAGCAGCTCTCAGCGGGAGGGGCCCAATGAGCAGTTCTTC
CASSSQREGPNEQFF
>TRBV7-9|-|TRBJ2-3|-
TGTGCCAGCAGCTTACTGCGGCGGCGGGCCCAAAACACGCAGTATTTT
CASSLLRRRAQNTQYF
>TRBV6-4|-|TRBJ2-2|TRBD1
TGTGCCAGCAGTGAAACAGGGGACACCGGGGAGCTGTTTTTT
CASSETGDTGELFF
>TRBV24-1|few|TRBJ2-3|TRBD2
TGTGCCACCGCGGGAGGGCCCGCAGATACGCAGTATTTT
CATAGGPADTQYF
>TRBV12-3/TRBV12-4|-|TRBJ2-6|-
TGTGCCAGCAGTTCTGGGGCCAACGTGCAGACTTTC
CASSSGANVQTF
>TRBV7-2|few|TRBJ2-3|TRBD2
TGTGCCAGCAGCTACGGGGGGGGATCAGATACGCAGTATTTT
CASSYGGGSDTQYF
>TRBV27|-|TRBJ2-5|TRBD1
TGTGCCAGCAGTTTAGGGGACAGCCGGCGCCAGTACTTC
CASSLGDSRRQYF
>TRBV7-3|-|TRBJ2-5|TRBD1
TGTGCCAGCAGCGCCACAGGGGGCCCAATCCAGGAGACCCAGTATTTC
CASSATGGPIQETQYF
>TRBV6-1|many|TRBJ2-4|TRBD1
TGTGCCAGCAGTGAATTGGGGACAGCGATAAAAAACATTCAGTACTTC
CASSELGTAIKNIQYF
>TRBV7-6|many|TRBJ2-7|TRBD1
TGTGCCAGCAGCTCGGGACAGGACTACGAGCAGTACTTC
CASSSGQDYEQYF
>TRBV7-2|many|TRBJ2-1|TRBD1
TGTGCCAGCAGCTTAAGGACAGGGAATCAAGAGACCCAGTTCTTC
CASSLRTGNQETQFF
>TRBV6-1|-|TRBJ2-7|-
TGTGCCAGCAGAGCCTCTATTGGCGCTCTCTACGAGCAGTACTTC
CASRASIGALYEQYF
>TRBV12-3/TRBV12-4|many|TRBJ2-2|TRBD1
TGTGCCAGCAGAGGACAGGGGGTAATGGGGGAGCTGTTTTTT
CASRGQGVMGELFF
>TRBV12-3/TRBV12-4|-|TRBJ2-1|-
TGTGCCAGCAGTTCCGCTGGACCGCCGCCGTACAATGAGCAGTTCTTC
CASSSAGPPPYNEQFF
>TRBV5-5|many|TRBJ1-1|-
TGTGCCAGCAGCCCTACAGGGACCACTGAAGCTTTCTTT
CASSPTGTTEAFF
>TRBV7-6|-|TRBJ2-4|-
TGTCCCAGCAGCTTCTTGGGGCTGTGGGCCAAAAACATTCAGTACTTT
CPSSFLGLWAKNIQYF
>TRBV12-3/TRBV12-4|medium-sized|TRBJ2-4|TRBD2
TGTGCCAGCAGTTCAAGCGGGAGGGCGAACATTCAGTACTTC
CASSSSGRANIQYF
>TRBV28|-|TRBJ2-1|-
TGTGCCAGCAGTTTATACGAGGATGAGCAGTTCTTC
CASSLYEDEQFF
>TRBV19|-|TRBJ2-5|TRBD2
TGTGCCAGTAGTCATAAGGGAGGGGTTGAGACCCAGTACTTC
CASSHKGGVETQYF
>TRBV6-2/TRBV6-3|many|TRBJ2-1|-
TGTGCCAGCAGCCCGGGACTTGATTACAATGAGCAGTTCTTC
CASSPGLDYNEQFF
>TRBV4-1|many|TRBJ2-5|-
TGCGCCAGCAGCCAAGTCAGTGGAGAGACCCAGTACTTC
CASSQVSGETQYF
>TRBV5-4|-|TRBJ2-3|-
TGTGCCAGCAGCCCCGGATGGGGGGGCACAGATACGCAGTATTTT
CASSPGWGGTDTQYF
>TRBV11-3|medium-sized|TRBJ2-1|-
TGTGCCAGCAGCTTAATCAGGGGCCATGAGCAGTTCTTC
CASSLIRGHEQFF
>TRBV11-3|many|TRBJ2-5|TRBD2
TGTGCCAGCAGCTCGGGGGGTGAGACCCAGTACTTC
CASSSGGETQYF
>TRBV7-2|many|TRBJ2-2|-
TGTGCCAGCAGCCCCTCTGCCAGCGGGGGGGAGCTGTTTTTT
CASSPSASGGELFF
>TRBV6-5|many|TRBJ1-1|TRBD1
TGTGCCAGCAGTTACCAAGCGGACAGGGCTAACACTGAAGCTTTCTTT
CASSYQADRANTEAFF
>TRBV7-2|-|TRBJ2-5|TRBD2
TGTGGCGGGGGGAGCGGGGGGGGGGGCCCAGATACGCAGTACTTC
CGGGSGGGGPDTQYF
>TRBV7-3|-|TRBJ2-5|-
TGTGCCAGCAGCGTCGTACCGGCGGGACGTGTCCAAAACACTCAGTACTTC
CASSVVPAGRVQNTQYF
>TRBV7-9|many|TRBJ2-5|-
TGTGCCAGCAGCTTAGCGCTGGGAGTGGCATCCTACAATGAGCAGTACTTC
CASSLALGVASYNEQYF
>TRBV7-2|-|TRBJ2-7|-
TGTGCCAGCAGCGATGCGATCGGGGGTGGGGACACAGATACGCAGTACTTC
CASSDAIGGGDTDTQYF
>TRBV27|many|TRBJ2-2|-
TGTGCCAGCAGCCGCGGTAGTGGGGTTTACACCGGGGAGCTGTTTTTT
CASSRGSGVYTGELFF
>TRBV7-2|many|TRBJ2-7|-
TGTGCCAGCAGCGTCGGGAGCGGCGAGCAGTACTTC
CASSVGSGEQYF
>TRBV11-3|-|TRBJ2-1|TRBD1
TGTGCCAGCAGCCCTTACGGACAGGGCTCCTACAATGAGCAGTTCTTC
CASSPYGQGSYNEQFF
>TRBV7-2|-|TRBJ2-1|TRBD2
TGTGCCGGCAGGGGGGGGGGGGCGGGGGGGACCCAGTTCTTC
CAGRGGGAGGTQFF
>TRBV6-5|many|TRBJ2-5|TRBD1
TGTGCCAGTCGCGGACAGGGGGCGAAAAAGACCCAGTACTTC
CASRGQGAKKTQYF
>TRBV7-6|-|TRBJ2-3|-
TGTGCCAGGAGCTCAGGAGGCAGGGACACAGATACCCAGTATTTT
CARSSGGRDTDTQYF